The 29 T cell receptor beta chains below come from one sample, sequenced in a study of T cell responses to AZD1222 COVID-19 vaccine. Sequencing was performed with immunoSEQ multiplex PCR; in TCRdb, only in-frame clones are kept and a portion is missing. This sample has about 150,000 clones, with 90% to 95% found just once. Sequenced here: peripheral blood, sampled 28 days after the second AZD1222 dose. These receptors all come from an adult who received the AZD1222 COVID-19 vaccine.

The chain links TRBV7-8 to TRBJ1-1, with D maybe TRBD1 (6 bases). Trimming removed 7 bases at V and 0 bases at J, with 21 bases between. The germline gives CDR1 SGHVS, CDR2 FQNEAQ. This CDR3 is built from 17 residues. The CDR3 nucleotides read TGTGCCAGCATCCCGGGGGGCCACCGAAACTTGAACACTGAAGCTTTCTTT. Residues: CASIPGGHRNLNTEAFF.

DNA for the CDR3: TGTGCCAGTAGTACCGGCCGGCGGGGGCGGTTGAACACTGAAGCTTTCTTT. Translation gives CASSTGRRGRLNTEAFF. The rearrangement joins TRBV19 to TRBJ1-1; perhaps TRBD1 as D (6 bases). Germline CDR1 LNHDA, CDR2 SQIVND (reference sequence). Trimming removed 4 bases from V and 0 bases from J, with 18 bases in between. CDR3 size: 17 residues.

J is TRBJ2-5 and V is TRBV10-2; D not resolved. V lost 2 bases, J lost 2 bases, and 24 bases lay in between. The CDR3 extends over 19 amino acids. Per the germline V gene, CDR1 is WSHSY and CDR2 is SAAADI. In DNA, the CDR3 is TGCGCCAGCAGTGAGCGAGAAGGACGCGACGAGATAATACAAGAGACCCAGTACTTC. It specifies CASSEREGRDEIIQETQYF.

In this sample, this clone turned up a few times. The rearrangement uses TRBV6-5 and TRBJ2-7, with D tentatively TRBD1 or TRBD2 (5 bases each). In germline, CDR1 is MNHEY, CDR2 SVGAGI. Deletions cut 0 bases from V and 0 bases from J, with 9 bases between. The CDR3 totals 15 residues. Written as DNA, the CDR3 is TGTGCCAGCAGTTACTCTGGGGGACCCTCCTACGAGCAGTACTTC. Its protein is CASSYSGGPSYEQYF.

The chain links TRBV19 to TRBJ1-1; perhaps TRBD1 as D (5 bases). The CDR3 contains 10 residues. Trimming took off 10 bases at V and 7 bases at J, with 10 bases between the two ends. The V gene's germline CDR1 is LNHDA and CDR2 SQIVND (reference sequence). CDR3 sequence (DNA): TGTGCCACCGGGGACGGTGAAGCTTTCTTT. Amino acid sequence: CATGDGEAFF.

The chain has TRBV7-9 and TRBJ2-2; 8 bases match TRBD1. V shed 2 bases and J 4 bases; nucleotides not matched to a gene: 3. Germline V CDR1 and CDR2: SEHNR, FQNEAQ (reference sequence). CDR3 size: 15 residues. CDR3: CASSLSDRGTGELFF. In DNA form, the CDR3 reads TGTGCCAGCAGCTTATCTGACAGGGGCACCGGGGAGCTGTTTTTT.

The chain is built from TRBV7-2 and TRBJ1-2; D call uncertain. Per the germline V gene, CDR1 is SGHTA and CDR2 is FQGNSA. This CDR3 contains 12 residues. V lost 1 base and J lost 4, with 4 bases in between. CDR3 amino acids: CASSLVGYGYTF. For the CDR3, the DNA is TGTGCCAGCAGCTTAGTGGGCTATGGCTACACCTTC.

The J gene is TRBJ1-4, the V gene TRBV6-5, with 7 nucleotides matching TRBD1. Germline lookup yields CDR1 MNHEY and CDR2 SVGAGI. V gave up 6 bases and J gave up 8 bases; unmatched junction bases: 9. CDR3 length: 14 amino acids. The CDR3 spells CASSPRQGEEKLFF. In nucleotides, the CDR3 is TGTGCCAGCAGCCCCCGACAGGGTGAGGAAAAACTGTTTTTT.

This clone showed up just once. This chain uses TRBV24-1 with TRBJ1-1; 9 bases are a match to TRBD1. This CDR3 region has 16 residues. Germline V lookup: CDR1 KGHDR, CDR2 SFDVKD. V gave up 4 bases and J gave up 0 bases; unmatched junction bases: 5. The CDR3 DNA reads as TGTGCCACCAGTGAGGGACAGGGTCGGATGAACACTGAAGCTTTCTTT. Protein: CATSEGQGRMNTEAFF.

The CDR3 loop reads CASSLSGTPDTQYF. The CDR3 DNA reads TGCGCCAGCAGCTTGTCAGGTACCCCAGATACGCAGTATTTT. This chain connects TRBV5-1 to TRBJ2-3; D unclear. Trimming left V 1 base short and J 4 bases short, with 10 bases between. The CDR3 is 14 residues long. Germline V lookup: CDR1 SGHRS, CDR2 YFSETQ.

The chain recombines TRBV5-1 with TRBJ2-7; the match to TRBD1 covers 9 bases. CDR1 and CDR2 from the germline V gene are SGHRS and YFSETQ. CDR3 length equals 16 residues. The V segment lost 0 bases and the J segment 6 bases; nucleotides outside the gene matches: 10. The CDR3 nucleotides are TGCGCCAGCAGCTTGGAGGCACAGGGGGCGCTTCTCGAGCAGTACTTC. As protein: CASSLEAQGALLEQYF.

The J gene is TRBJ1-6, the V gene TRBV27, with 7 positions matching TRBD1. CDR3 length equals 14 residues. V dropped 7 bases and J dropped 3; count of bases not matched to a gene: 3. The germline gives CDR1 MNHEY, CDR2 SMNVEV (reference sequence). CDR3 sequence reads: CASNSGGYNSPLHF. The CDR3 coding sequence is TGTGCCAGCAATTCAGGGGGCTATAATTCACCCCTCCACTTT.

This chain uses TRBV5-5 with TRBJ2-5; a possible D gene is TRBD1 (7 bases). V was cut by 4 bases and J by 4 bases, with 20 bases left in between. Germline assignment: CDR1 SGHKS and CDR2 YYEKEE (reference sequence). The CDR3 has 16 residues. CDR3 protein: CASSPATGTQPETQYF. The CDR3 bases are TGTGCCAGCAGCCCCGCGACAGGGACTCAACCAGAGACCCAGTACTTC.

CDR3 in amino acids: CASSQEIGGLYTF. The DNA for the CDR3 is TGCGCCAGCAGCCAAGAAATCGGGGGACTCTACACCTTC. The chain is built from TRBV4-1 and TRBJ1-2; TRBD1 is a possible D gene (5 bases). Germline values: CDR1 MGHRA, CDR2 YSYEKL. Between the trimmed V and J ends, which lost 0 bases and 10 bases, there was a span of 12 bases. This CDR3 is 13 amino acids long.

The gene calls are TRBV11-2 and TRBJ1-2; 9 bases match TRBD1. The CDR3 is 14 amino acids. The ends lost 5 bases at V and 8 bases at J; junction bases unmatched: 9. CDR1 is SGHAT, CDR2 FQNNGV, per germline. The CDR3 DNA reads as TGTGCCAGCAGCCCGGGACAGGGAGGGTTCGGCTACACCTTC. This codes for CASSPGQGGFGYTF.

This sequence joins TRBV3-1 (or the pseudogene TRBV3-2) and TRBJ2-2; 7 nucleotides align to TRBD1. Trimming at V came to 5 bases and at J to 0 bases, leaving 12 bases not matched to a gene. Per the germline V gene, CDR1 is LGHDT and CDR2 is YNNKEL (reference sequence). The CDR3 is 18 amino acids. The CDR3 sequence: CASSKTGFRVPNTGELFF. CDR3 nucleotide sequence: TGTGCCAGCAGCAAGACAGGGTTTCGAGTTCCGAACACCGGGGAGCTGTTTTTT.

CDR3 protein: CASSPQGTDNQPQHF. Written as DNA, the CDR3 is TGTGCCAGCAGCCCTCAGGGGACAGACAATCAGCCCCAGCATTTT. The genes are TRBV5-5 and TRBJ1-5; 7 positions match TRBD1. Germline assignment: CDR1 SGHKS and CDR2 YYEKEE (reference sequence). After removal of 4 bases from V and 3 bases from J, the junction contained 7 bases not matched to a gene. The CDR3 loop spans 15 amino acids.

The V call is TRBV4-1, the J call TRBJ1-1; no definite D call. V dropped 1 base and J dropped 2 bases, with 8 bases sitting between them. There are 14 residues in the CDR3. Germline CDR1 is MGHRA and CDR2 is YSYEKL. The DNA for the CDR3 is TGCGCCAGCAGCCAAGGTTCTGTAAACACTGAAGCTTTCTTT. Its protein product is CASSQGSVNTEAFF.

The chain links TRBV3-1 (or the pseudogene TRBV3-2) to TRBJ1-1, with D tentatively TRBD1 (6 bases). The CDR3 is 12 amino acids. The V end lost 0 bases, the J end lost 10 bases, and 9 bases lay between the germline ends. The germline V gene encodes CDR1 LGHDT and CDR2 YNNKEL (reference sequence). The CDR3 is CASSQDGGRAFF. The DNA of the CDR3 is TGTGCCAGCAGCCAAGATGGGGGCAGAGCTTTCTTT.

This rearrangement joins TRBV7-9 to TRBJ1-4, with D perhaps TRBD1 (5 bases). The CDR3 has 13 amino acids. Deletions cut 1 base from V and 7 bases from J, with 7 bases between. Germline CDR1 reads SEHNR; CDR2 reads FQNEAQ (reference sequence). The CDR3 protein is CASSLGTTEKLFF. CDR3 nucleotides: TGTGCCAGCAGCTTAGGGACAACTGAAAAACTGTTTTTT.

The V gene is TRBV24-1, the J gene TRBJ2-1; possible D gene TRBD2, 6 bases. Germline V CDR1 and CDR2: KGHDR, SFDVKD. This CDR3 has 15 amino acids. The ends were cut back, 5 bases at V and 0 bases at J, with 10 bases in the middle. CDR3 sequence: CATSGGASSYNEQFF. CDR3 nucleotide sequence: TGTGCCACCAGTGGCGGGGCAAGCTCCTACAATGAGCAGTTCTTC.

The chain uses TRBV5-6 and TRBJ1-2; the D gene is possibly TRBD1 (6 bases). The CDR3 runs 15 residues. Germline loops: CDR1 SGHDT, CDR2 YYEEEE. Trimming shortened V by 5 bases and J by 0 bases, and 14 bases separated the two germline ends. CDR3 in amino acids: CASRRGAISNYGYTF. CDR3 bases: TGTGCCAGCAGGCGGGGGGCTATCTCTAACTATGGCTACACCTTC.

This chain links TRBV28 with TRBJ1-1; D remains unclear. Trimming pared 4 bases from V and 1 base from J, leaving 7 bases between. The germline gives CDR1 MDHEN, CDR2 SYDVKM. This CDR3 spans 13 amino acids. CDR3 amino acids: CASSSPGNTEAFF. CDR3 nucleotides: TGTGCCAGCAGTTCCCCCGGGAACACTGAAGCTTTCTTT.

The CDR3 DNA is TGTGCCAGCAGTGATTGGGGCGGCCAACTGCCCCAGCATTTT. It is translated as CASSDWGGQLPQHF. This chain links TRBV25-1 with TRBJ1-5; tentatively, D is TRBD1 (5 bases). The CDR3 spans 14 residues. Germline V gene lookup returns CDR1 MGHDK and CDR2 SYGVNS. V lost 3 bases and J 9 bases, leaving 15 bases between the germline ends.

V usage is TRBV3-1 (or the pseudogene TRBV3-2) and J usage is TRBJ2-1, with TRBD2 matching over 10 bases. The CDR3 totals 18 residues. J gave up 9 bases and V 0 bases, and 14 bases lay outside the gene matches. Germline V lookup: CDR1 LGHDT, CDR2 YNNKEL (reference sequence). The CDR3 DNA follows: TGTGCCAGCAGCCAAGATATGGGTAGCGGGAGGACCGCAGCTGAGCAGTTCTTC. Protein: CASSQDMGSGRTAAEQFF.

This clone has a handful of counts. The rearrangement uses TRBV11-2 and TRBJ1-1, with no clear D. CDR1 is SGHAT, CDR2 FQNNGV, per germline. The CDR3 is 17 residues long. The V end was cut by 5 bases, the J end by 3 bases, with 22 bases between. The CDR3 here is CASSTTGRILRDTEAFF. In DNA, the CDR3 is TGTGCCAGCAGCACTACCGGGAGAATCCTGAGAGACACTGAAGCTTTCTTT.

The chain combines TRBV19 with TRBJ1-5, with D perhaps matching TRBD1 (5 bases). CDR1 and CDR2 (germline): LNHDA, SQIVND (reference sequence). The CDR3 contains 16 residues. Deletions cut 5 bases from V and 3 bases from J, with 17 bases between. This CDR3 is CASSGSWGGNNQPQHF. The CDR3 bases are TGTGCCAGTAGTGGGTCTTGGGGCGGGAACAATCAGCCCCAGCATTTT. The variable domain in full, completed from reference TRBV19 and TRBJ1-5, reads DGGITQSPKYLFRKEGQNVTLSCEQNLNHDAMYWYRQDPGQGLRLIYYSQIVNDFQKGDIAEGYSVSREKKESFPLTVTSAQKNPTAFYLCASSGSWGGNNQPQHFGDGTRLSIL.

V usage is TRBV6-5 and J usage is TRBJ1-4; unclear D gene. V shed 2 bases and J shed 5 bases, with 6 bases lying between them. Germline assignment: CDR1 MNHEY and CDR2 SVGAGI. The CDR3 consists of 13 residues. CDR3 protein: CASSYGPNEKLFF. In DNA form, the CDR3 reads TGTGCCAGCAGTTACGGGCCCAATGAAAAACTGTTTTTT.

This chain uses TRBV7-2 with TRBJ1-3, with a possible D match to TRBD1 (5 bases). The CDR3 totals 17 residues. Germline-derived CDR1 and CDR2 are SGHTA and FQGNSA. Trimming removed 2 bases from V and 0 bases from J, with 14 bases in between. The CDR3 region has the DNA TGTGCCAGCAGCTTAACAGGCGACAGCTTCTCTGGAAACACCATATATTTT. Translating gives CASSLTGDSFSGNTIYF.